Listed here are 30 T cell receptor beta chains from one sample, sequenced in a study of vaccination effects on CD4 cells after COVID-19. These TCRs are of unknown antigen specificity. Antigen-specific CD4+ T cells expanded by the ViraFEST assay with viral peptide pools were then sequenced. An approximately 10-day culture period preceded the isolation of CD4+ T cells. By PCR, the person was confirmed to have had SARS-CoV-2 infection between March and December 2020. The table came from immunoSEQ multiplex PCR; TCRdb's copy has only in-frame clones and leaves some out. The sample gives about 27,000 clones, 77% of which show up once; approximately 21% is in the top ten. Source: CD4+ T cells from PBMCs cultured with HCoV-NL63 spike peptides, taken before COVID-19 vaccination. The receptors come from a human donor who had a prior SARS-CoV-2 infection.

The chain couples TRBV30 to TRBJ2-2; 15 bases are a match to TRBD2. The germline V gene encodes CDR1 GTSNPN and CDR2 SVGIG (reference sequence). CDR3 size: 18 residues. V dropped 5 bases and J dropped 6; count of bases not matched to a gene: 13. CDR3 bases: TGTGCCTGGTCTAACCCAGGACTAGCGGGGGGGCTTTCCGGGGAGCTGTTTTTT. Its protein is CAWSNPGLAGGLSGELFF.

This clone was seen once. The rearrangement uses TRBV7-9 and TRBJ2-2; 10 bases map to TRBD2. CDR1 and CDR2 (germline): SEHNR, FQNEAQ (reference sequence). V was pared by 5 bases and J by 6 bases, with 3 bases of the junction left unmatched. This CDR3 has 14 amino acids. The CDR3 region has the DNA TGTGCCAGCAGCCCTGGACTAGCGGCCGGGGAGCTGTTTTTT. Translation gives CASSPGLAAGELFF.

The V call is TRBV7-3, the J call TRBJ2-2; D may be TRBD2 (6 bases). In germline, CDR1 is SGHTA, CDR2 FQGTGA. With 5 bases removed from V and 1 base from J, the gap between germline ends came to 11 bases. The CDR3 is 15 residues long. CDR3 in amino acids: CASSPMGGNTGELFF. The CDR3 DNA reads TGTGCCAGCAGCCCTATGGGGGGGAACACCGGGGAGCTGTTTTTT.

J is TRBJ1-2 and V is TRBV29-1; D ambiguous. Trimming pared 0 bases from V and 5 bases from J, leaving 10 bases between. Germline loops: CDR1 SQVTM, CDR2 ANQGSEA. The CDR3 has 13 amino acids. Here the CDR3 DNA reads TGCAGCGTTGAAGACAGGACCTCTTATGGCTACACCTTC. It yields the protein CSVEDRTSYGYTF.

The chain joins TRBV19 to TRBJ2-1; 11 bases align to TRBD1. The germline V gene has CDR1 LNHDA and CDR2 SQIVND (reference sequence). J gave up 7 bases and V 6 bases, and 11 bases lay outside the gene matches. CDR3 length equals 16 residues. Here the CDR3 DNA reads TGTGCCAGTAGGTTGCCCGGGACAGGGGGAGGGAATGAGCAGTTCTTC. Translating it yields CASRLPGTGGGNEQFF.

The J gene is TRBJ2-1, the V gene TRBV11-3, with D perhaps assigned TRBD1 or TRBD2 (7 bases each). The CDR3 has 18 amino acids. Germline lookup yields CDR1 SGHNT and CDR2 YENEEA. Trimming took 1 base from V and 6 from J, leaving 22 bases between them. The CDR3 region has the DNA TGTGCCAGCAGCTTAGGTACCAGGGGGGGCCCACCCCCCAATGAGCAGTTCTTC. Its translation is CASSLGTRGGPPPNEQFF.

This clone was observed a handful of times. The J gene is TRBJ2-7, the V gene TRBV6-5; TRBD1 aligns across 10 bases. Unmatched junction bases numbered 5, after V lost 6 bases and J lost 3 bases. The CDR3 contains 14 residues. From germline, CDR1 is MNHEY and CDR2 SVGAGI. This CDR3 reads CASRPRDRGYEQYF. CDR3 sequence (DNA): TGTGCCAGCAGACCCCGGGACAGGGGCTACGAGCAGTACTTC.

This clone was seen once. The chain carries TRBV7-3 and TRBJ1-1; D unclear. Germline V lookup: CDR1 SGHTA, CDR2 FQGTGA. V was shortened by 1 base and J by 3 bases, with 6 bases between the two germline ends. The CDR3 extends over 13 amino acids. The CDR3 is CASSLNTDTEAFF. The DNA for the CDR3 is TGTGCCAGCAGCTTAAACACAGACACTGAAGCTTTCTTT.

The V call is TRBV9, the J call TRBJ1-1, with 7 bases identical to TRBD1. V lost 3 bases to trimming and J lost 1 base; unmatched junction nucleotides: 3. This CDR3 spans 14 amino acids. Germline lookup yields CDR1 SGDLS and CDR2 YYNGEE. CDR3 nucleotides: TGTGCCAGCAGCGCTTCAGGGGGGAACACTGAAGCTTTCTTT. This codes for CASSASGGNTEAFF.

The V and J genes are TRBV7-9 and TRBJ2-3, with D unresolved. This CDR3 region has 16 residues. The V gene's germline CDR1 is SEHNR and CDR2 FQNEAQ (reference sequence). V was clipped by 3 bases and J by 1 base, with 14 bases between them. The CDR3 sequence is CASSLLITTRTDTQYF. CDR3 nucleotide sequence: TGTGCCAGCAGCTTGCTAATCACGACTCGCACAGATACGCAGTATTTT.

CDR3 DNA: TGTGCCAGCAGCTTGCAGGGGGCAGGATACGAGCAGTACTTC. Protein sequence: CASSLQGAGYEQYF. The genes are TRBV5-5 and TRBJ2-7; 8 nucleotides agree with TRBD1. The CDR3 runs to 14 residues. Trimming cost V 1 base and J 4 bases; bases outside gene matches: 4. Germline lookup yields CDR1 SGHKS and CDR2 YYEKEE (reference sequence). Combining the CDR3 with reference TRBV5-5 and TRBJ2-7 gives the whole variable domain DAGVTQSPTHLIKTRGQQVTLRCSPISGHKSVSWYQQVLGQGPQFIFQYYEKEERGRGNFPDRFSARQFPNYSSELNVNALLLGDSALYLCASSLQGAGYEQYFGPGTRLTVT.

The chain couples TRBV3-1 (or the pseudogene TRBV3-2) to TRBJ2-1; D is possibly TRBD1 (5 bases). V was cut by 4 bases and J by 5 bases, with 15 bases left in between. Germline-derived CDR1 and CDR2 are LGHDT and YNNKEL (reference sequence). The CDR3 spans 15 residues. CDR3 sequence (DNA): TGTGCCAGCAGCCCTTGGCTCCTGGGGCACAATGAGCAGTTCTTC. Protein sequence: CASSPWLLGHNEQFF.

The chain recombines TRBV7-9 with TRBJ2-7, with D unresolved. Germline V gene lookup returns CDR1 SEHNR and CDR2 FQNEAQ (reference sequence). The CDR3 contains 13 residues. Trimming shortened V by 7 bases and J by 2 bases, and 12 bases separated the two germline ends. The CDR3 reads CASTSAGPYEQYF. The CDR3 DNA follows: TGTGCCAGCACGTCGGCAGGCCCCTACGAGCAGTACTTC.

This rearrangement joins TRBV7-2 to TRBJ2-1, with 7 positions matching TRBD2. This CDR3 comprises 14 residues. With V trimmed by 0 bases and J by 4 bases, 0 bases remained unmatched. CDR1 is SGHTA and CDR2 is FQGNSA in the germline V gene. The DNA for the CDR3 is TGTGCCAGCAGCTTAGCGGGGGGGTACAATGAGCAGTTCTTC. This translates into CASSLAGGYNEQFF.

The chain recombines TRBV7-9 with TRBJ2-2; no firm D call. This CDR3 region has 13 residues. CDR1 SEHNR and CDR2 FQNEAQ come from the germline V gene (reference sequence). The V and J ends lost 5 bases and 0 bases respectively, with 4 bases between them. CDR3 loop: CASSTPNTGELFF. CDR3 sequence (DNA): TGTGCCAGCAGCACGCCGAACACCGGGGAGCTGTTTTTT.

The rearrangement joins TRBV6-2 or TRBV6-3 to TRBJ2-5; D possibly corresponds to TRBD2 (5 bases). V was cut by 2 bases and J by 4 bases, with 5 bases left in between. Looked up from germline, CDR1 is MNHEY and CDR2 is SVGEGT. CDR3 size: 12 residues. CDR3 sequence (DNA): TGTGCCAGCAGTTACGCGGGAGAGACCCAGTACTTC. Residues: CASSYAGETQYF.

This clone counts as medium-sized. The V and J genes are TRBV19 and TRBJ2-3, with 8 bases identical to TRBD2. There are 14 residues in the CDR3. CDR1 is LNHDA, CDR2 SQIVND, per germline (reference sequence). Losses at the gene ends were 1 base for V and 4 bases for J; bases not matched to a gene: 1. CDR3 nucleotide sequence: TGTGCCAGTAGTATAGGGACTAGCCCAGATACGCAGTATTTT. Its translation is CASSIGTSPDTQYF.

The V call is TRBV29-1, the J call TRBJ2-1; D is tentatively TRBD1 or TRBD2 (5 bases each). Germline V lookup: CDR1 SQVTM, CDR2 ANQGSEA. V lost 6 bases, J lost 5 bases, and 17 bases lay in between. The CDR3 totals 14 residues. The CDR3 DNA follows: TGCAGCGTCGATCCGGGACCCTCTAACAATGAGCAGTTCTTC. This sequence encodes CSVDPGPSNNEQFF.

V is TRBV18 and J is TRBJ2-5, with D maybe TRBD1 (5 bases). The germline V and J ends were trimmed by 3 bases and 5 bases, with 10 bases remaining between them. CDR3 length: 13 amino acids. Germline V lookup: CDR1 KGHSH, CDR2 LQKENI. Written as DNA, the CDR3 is TGTGCCAGCTCACCGACAGTACGGGAGACCCAGTACTTC. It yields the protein CASSPTVRETQYF.

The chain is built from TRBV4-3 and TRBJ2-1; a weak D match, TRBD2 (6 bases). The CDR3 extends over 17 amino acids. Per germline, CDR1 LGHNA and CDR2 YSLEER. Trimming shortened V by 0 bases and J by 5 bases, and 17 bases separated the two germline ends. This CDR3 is CASSQDVRLARHNEQFF. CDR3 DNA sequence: TGCGCCAGCAGCCAAGACGTCCGGCTAGCGAGACACAATGAGCAGTTCTTC.

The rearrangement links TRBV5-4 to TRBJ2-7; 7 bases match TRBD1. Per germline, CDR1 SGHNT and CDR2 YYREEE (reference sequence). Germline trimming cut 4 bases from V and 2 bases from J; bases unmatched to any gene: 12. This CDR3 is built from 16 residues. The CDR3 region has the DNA TGTGCCAGCAGCCCCCGGCCCGGGACAGATCCCTACGAGCAGTACTTC. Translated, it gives CASSPRPGTDPYEQYF.

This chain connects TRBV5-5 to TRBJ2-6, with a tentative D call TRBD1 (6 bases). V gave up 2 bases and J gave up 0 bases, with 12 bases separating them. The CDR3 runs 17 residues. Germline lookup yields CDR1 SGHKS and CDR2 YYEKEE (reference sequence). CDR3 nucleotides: TGTGCCAGCAGCTTTCCCCGAGGGGGCTCTGGGGCCAACGTCCTGACTTTC. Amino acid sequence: CASSFPRGGSGANVLTF.

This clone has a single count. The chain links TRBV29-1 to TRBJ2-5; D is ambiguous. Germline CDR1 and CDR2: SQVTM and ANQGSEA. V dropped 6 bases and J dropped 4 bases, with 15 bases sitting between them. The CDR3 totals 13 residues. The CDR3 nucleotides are TGCAGCGTGGCCAGGATACCCACAGAGACCCAGTACTTC. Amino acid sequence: CSVARIPTETQYF.

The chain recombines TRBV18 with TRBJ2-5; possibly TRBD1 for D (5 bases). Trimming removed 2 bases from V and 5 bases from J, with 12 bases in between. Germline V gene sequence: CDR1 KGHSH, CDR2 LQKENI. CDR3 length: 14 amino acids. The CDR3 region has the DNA TGTGCCAGCTCACCAGCGACAGTGGGGGAGACCCAGTACTTC. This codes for CASSPATVGETQYF.

The CDR3 protein is CASSLRTNSPLHF. In nucleotides, the CDR3 is TGTGCCAGCAGCTTGCGAACTAATTCACCCCTCCACTTT. This sequence joins TRBV7-2 and TRBJ1-6; no reliable D call. In germline, CDR1 is SGHTA, CDR2 FQGNSA. The CDR3 length is 13 residues. V lost 3 bases and J 6 bases, leaving 6 bases between the germline ends.

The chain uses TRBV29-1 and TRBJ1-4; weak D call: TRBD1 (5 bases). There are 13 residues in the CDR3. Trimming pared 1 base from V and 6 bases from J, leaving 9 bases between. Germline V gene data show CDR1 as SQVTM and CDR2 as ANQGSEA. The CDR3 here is CSVEAGADEKLFF. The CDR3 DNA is TGCAGCGTTGAAGCTGGGGCGGATGAAAAACTGTTTTTT.

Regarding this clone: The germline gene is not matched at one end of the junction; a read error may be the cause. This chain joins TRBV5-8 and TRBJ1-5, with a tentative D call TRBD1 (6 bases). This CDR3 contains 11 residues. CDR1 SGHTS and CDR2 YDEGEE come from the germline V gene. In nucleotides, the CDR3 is TGTGCCAGCAGCTTACAGGGAAGGTTGAATTTT. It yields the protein CASSLQGRLNF.

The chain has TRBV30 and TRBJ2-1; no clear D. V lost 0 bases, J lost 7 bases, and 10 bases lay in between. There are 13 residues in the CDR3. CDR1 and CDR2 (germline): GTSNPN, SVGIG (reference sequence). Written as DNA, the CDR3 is TGTGCCTGGAGTGTACGCAGCGATAATGAGCAGTTCTTC. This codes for CAWSVRSDNEQFF.

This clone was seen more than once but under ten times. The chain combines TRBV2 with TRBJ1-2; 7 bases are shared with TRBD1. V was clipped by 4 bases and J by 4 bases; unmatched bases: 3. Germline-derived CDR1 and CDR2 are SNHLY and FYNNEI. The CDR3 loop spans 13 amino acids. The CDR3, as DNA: TGTGCCAGCAGTGGGGACAGTTTCTATGGCTACACCTTC. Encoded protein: CASSGDSFYGYTF.

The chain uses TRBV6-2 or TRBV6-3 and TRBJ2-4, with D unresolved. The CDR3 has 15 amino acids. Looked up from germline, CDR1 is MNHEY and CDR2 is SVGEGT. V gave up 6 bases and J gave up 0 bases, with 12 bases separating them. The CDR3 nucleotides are TGTGCCAGCAGCTCTAAAGTGACAGCCAAAAACATTCAGTACTTC. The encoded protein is CASSSKVTAKNIQYF.